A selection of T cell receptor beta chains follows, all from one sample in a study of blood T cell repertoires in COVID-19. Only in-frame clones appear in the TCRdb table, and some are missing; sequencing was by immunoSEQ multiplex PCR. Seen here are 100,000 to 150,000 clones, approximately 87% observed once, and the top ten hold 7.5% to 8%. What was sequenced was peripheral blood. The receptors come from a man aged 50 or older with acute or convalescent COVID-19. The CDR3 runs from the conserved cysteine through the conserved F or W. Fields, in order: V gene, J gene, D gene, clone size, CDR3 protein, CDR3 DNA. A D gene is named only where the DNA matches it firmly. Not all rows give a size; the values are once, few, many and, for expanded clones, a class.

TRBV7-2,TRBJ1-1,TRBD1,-,CASSLLDRGLMNTEAFF,TGTGCCAGCAGCTTGCTGGACAGGGGGCTCATGAACACTGAAGCTTTCTTT
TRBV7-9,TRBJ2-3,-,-,CASSLPTGRGDTQYF,TGTGCCAGCAGCTTACCCACGGGTCGGGGAGATACGCAGTATTTT
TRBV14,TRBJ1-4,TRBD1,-,CASSPWDRAGEKLFF,TGTGCCAGCAGCCCATGGGACAGGGCTGGTGAAAAACTGTTTTTT
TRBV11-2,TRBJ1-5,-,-,CASSLDGRSNQPQHF,TGTGCCAGCAGCTTAGACGGGAGGAGCAATCAGCCCCAGCATTTT
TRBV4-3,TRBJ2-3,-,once,CASSQEGPRRGTQYF,TGCGCCAGCAGCCAAGAAGGTCCGCGGAGAGGTACGCAGTATTTT
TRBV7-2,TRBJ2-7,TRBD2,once,CASSTQTSGAYEQYF,TGTGCCAGCAGCACCCAGACTAGCGGAGCCTACGAGCAGTACTTC
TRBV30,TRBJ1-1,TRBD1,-,CAWSVDRGAEAFF,TGTGCCTGGAGTGTGGACAGGGGGGCTGAAGCTTTCTTT
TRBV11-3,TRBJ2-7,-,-,CASSLEGQFSQREQYF,TGTGCCAGCAGCTTAGAAGGACAGTTCTCTCAGAGGGAGCAGTACTTC
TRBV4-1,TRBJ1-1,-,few,CASSLVQGNTEAFF,TGCGCCAGCAGCCTAGTACAGGGGAACACTGAAGCTTTCTTT
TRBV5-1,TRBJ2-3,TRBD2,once,CASSTGTSGRGTGTQYF,TGCGCCAGCAGCACCGGGACTAGCGGGAGGGGGACGGGTACGCAGTATTTT
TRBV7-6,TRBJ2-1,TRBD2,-,CASSLVLAGESEQFF,TGTGCCAGCAGCTTAGTACTAGCGGGAGAAAGTGAGCAGTTCTTC
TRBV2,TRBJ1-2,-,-,CASSLPMTGGYGYTF,TGTGCCAGCAGCCTACCGATGACAGGCGGGTATGGCTACACCTTC
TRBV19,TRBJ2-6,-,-,CASVKGGGANVLTF,TGTGCCAGCGTCAAAGGGGGTGGGGCCAACGTCCTGACTTTC
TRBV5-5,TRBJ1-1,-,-,CASSLEGLTEAFF,TGTGCCAGCAGCTTGGAGGGGCTCACTGAAGCTTTCTTT
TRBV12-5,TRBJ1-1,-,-,CASGSRTEAFF,TGTGCTAGTGGTTCAAGGACAGAAGCTTTCTTT
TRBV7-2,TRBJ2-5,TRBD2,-,CASSLGSGRGETQYF,TGTGCCAGCAGCTTAGGAAGCGGGAGGGGAGAGACCCAGTACTTC
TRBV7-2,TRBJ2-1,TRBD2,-,CASSPQVGLAGVEQFF,TGTGCCAGCAGCCCGCAGGTAGGACTAGCGGGAGTTGAGCAGTTCTTC
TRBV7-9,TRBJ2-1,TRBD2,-,CASSLVPSGIPEQFF,TGTGCCAGCAGCTTAGTTCCTAGCGGGATCCCTGAGCAGTTCTTC
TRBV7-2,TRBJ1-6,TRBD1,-,CASSLRDSRLNSPLHF,TGTGCCAGCAGTCTCCGGGACAGCCGATTAAATTCACCCCTCCACTTT
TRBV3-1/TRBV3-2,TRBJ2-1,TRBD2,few,CASSRLAGTSSYNEQFF,TGTGCCAGCAGCCGACTAGCGGGGACCAGCTCCTACAATGAGCAGTTCTTC
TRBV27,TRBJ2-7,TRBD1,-,CASSSTGAREQYF,TGTGCCAGCAGTAGCACAGGGGCGAGGGAGCAGTACTTC
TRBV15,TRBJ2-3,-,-,CATSRDLAQDTQYF,TGTGCCACCAGCAGAGATCTGGCCCAAGATACGCAGTATTTT
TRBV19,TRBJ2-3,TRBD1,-,CASSGRTGPGTDTQYF,TGTGCCAGTAGTGGACGGACAGGGCCGGGCACAGATACGCAGTATTTT
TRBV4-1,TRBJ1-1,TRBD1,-,CASSQGIQGMDTEAFF,TGCGCCAGCAGCCAAGGCATACAGGGGATGGACACTGAAGCTTTCTTT
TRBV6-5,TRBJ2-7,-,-,CASSYSRAASYEQYF,TGTGCCAGCAGTTACTCGAGGGCAGCTTCCTACGAGCAGTACTTC
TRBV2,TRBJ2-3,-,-,CASSASRASTDTQYF,TGTGCCAGCAGTGCTAGTCGTGCTAGCACAGATACGCAGTATTTT
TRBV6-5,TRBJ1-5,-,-,CASNLAGSNQPQHF,TGTGCCAGCAATCTGGCAGGGAGCAATCAGCCCCAGCATTTT
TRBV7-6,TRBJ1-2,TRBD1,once,CASSLAPPGGRTNIYGYTF,TGTGCCAGCAGCTTAGCCCCCCCAGGGGGTAGGACTAATATCTATGGCTACACCTTC
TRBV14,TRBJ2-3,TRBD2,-,CASSQVRLAGGDTQYF,TGTGCCAGCAGCCAAGTACGGCTAGCGGGAGGGGATACGCAGTATTTT
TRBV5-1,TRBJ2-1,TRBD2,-,CASSSKGLAGVSYNEQFF,TGCGCCAGCAGCTCAAAGGGACTAGCGGGAGTGTCCTACAATGAGCAGTTCTTC
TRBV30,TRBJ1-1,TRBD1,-,CAWIKDRAAEAFF,TGTGCCTGGATTAAAGACAGGGCGGCTGAAGCTTTCTTT
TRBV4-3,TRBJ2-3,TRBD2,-,CASSQERAGVRDTQYF,TGCGCCAGCAGCCAAGAAAGAGCGGGAGTTCGAGATACGCAGTATTTT
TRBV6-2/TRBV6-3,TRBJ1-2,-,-,CASSRLNYGYTF,TGTGCCAGCAGTCGACTTAACTATGGCTACACCTTC
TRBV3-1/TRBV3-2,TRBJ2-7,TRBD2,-,CATIGTSGTSTQQYF,TGTGCCACAATAGGGACTAGCGGGACATCTACGCAGCAGTACTTC
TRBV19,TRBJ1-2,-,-,CASREQGVYDGYTF,TGTGCCAGTAGGGAACAGGGAGTTTACGATGGCTACACCTTC
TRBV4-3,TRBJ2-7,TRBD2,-,CASSQAGTTTYEQYF,TGCGCCAGCAGCCAGGCCGGGACTACGACCTACGAGCAGTACTTC
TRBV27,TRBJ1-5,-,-,CASRPSTTGSHSNQPQHF,TGTGCCAGCAGACCATCTACTACAGGGAGTCATAGCAATCAGCCCCAGCATTTT
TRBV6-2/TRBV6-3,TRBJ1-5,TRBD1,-,CASSRTGVSSNQPQHF,TGTGCCAGCAGCAGGACAGGGGTGAGCAGCAATCAGCCCCAGCATTTT
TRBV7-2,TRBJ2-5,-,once,CASSLPGAWETQYF,TGTGCCAGCAGCTTACCGGGAGCTTGGGAGACCCAGTACTTC
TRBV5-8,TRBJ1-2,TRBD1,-,CASSLRTGGPVNYGYTF,TGTGCCAGCAGCTTGCGGACAGGGGGCCCTGTTAACTATGGCTACACCTTC
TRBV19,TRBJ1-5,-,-,CASSGRGYIAQPQHF,TGTGCCAGTAGTGGGCGGGGGTATATCGCTCAGCCCCAGCATTTT
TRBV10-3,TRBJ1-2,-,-,CAISEFGGGADYGYTF,TGTGCCATCAGTGAGTTTGGCGGGGGGGCTGACTATGGCTACACCTTC
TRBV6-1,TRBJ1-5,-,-,CASSEVSGQPQHF,TGTGCCAGCAGTGAAGTGTCCGGGCAGCCCCAGCATTTT
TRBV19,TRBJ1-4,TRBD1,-,CASRNSGTDNEKLFF,TGTGCCAGTAGGAACTCCGGGACAGATAATGAAAAACTGTTTTTT
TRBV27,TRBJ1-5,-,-,CASSSGTHQPQHF,TGTGCCAGCAGTTCGGGGACACACCAGCCCCAGCATTTT
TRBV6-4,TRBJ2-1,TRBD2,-,CASSEGAGDYNEQFF,TGTGCCAGCAGTGAAGGAGCGGGAGACTACAATGAGCAGTTCTTC
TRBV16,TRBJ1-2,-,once,CASSQSAGNYGYTF,TGTGCCAGCAGCCAATCGGCAGGGAACTATGGCTACACCTTC
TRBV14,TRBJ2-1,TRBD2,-,CASSQERDYYNEQFF,TGTGCCAGCAGCCAAGAGAGGGACTACTACAATGAGCAGTTCTTC
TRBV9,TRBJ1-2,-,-,CASSRQAANNYGYTF,TGTGCCAGCAGCCGGCAGGCAGCCAATAACTATGGCTACACCTTC
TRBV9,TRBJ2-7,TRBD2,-,CASSASGSGYYEQYF,TGTGCCAGCAGCGCTAGCGGGAGTGGGTATTACGAGCAGTACTTC
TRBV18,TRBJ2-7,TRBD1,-,CASSRGQAYEQYF,TGTGCCAGCTCCCGGGGACAGGCCTACGAGCAGTACTTC
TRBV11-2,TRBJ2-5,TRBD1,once,CASSQTGVQETQYF,TGTGCCAGCAGCCAGACAGGGGTCCAAGAGACCCAGTACTTC
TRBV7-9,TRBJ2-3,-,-,CASSSTSTDTQYF,TGTGCCAGCAGTTCGACTAGCACAGATACGCAGTATTTT